This T cell receptor (beta chain) derives from a study of CD4+ T cells in melanoma. Some clones are missing from TCRdb's copy, which holds only in-frame ones; the method was immunoSEQ multiplex PCR. Of 15,000 to 20,000 clones listed, more than 65% were seen once; the top ten hold approximately 5.1%. Concerning this clone: Its matching antigen is unknown.

The germline V gene encodes CDR1 SNHLY and CDR2 FYNNEI. Losses at the gene ends were 6 bases for V and 0 bases for J; bases not matched to a gene: 5. The CDR3 spans 14 residues. Overall study results and limits: A reported correlation linked neoantigen-specific CD4+ T cells to CD8+, macrophage and B cell function. Reportedly, melanoma neoantigen-specific CD4+ T cells showed varied differentiation states.

The sequenced material came from cells from a culture (not recorded whether cultured in vitro). The chain has TRBV2 and TRBJ2-7, with 7 bases fitting TRBD1. The sequence came from a human donor with melanoma. CDR3 DNA: TGTGCCAGCAGGCAACAGGGGAGCTCCTACGAGCAGTACTTC. Translated, it gives CASRQQGSSYEQYF. The full variable domain, its missing parts supplied by reference TRBV2 and TRBJ2-7, is EPEVTQTPSHQVTQMGQEVILRCVPISNHLYFYWYRQILGQKVEFLVSFYNNEISEKSEIFDDQFSVERPDGSNFTLKIRSTKLEDSAMYFCASRQQGSSYEQYFGPGTRLTVT.